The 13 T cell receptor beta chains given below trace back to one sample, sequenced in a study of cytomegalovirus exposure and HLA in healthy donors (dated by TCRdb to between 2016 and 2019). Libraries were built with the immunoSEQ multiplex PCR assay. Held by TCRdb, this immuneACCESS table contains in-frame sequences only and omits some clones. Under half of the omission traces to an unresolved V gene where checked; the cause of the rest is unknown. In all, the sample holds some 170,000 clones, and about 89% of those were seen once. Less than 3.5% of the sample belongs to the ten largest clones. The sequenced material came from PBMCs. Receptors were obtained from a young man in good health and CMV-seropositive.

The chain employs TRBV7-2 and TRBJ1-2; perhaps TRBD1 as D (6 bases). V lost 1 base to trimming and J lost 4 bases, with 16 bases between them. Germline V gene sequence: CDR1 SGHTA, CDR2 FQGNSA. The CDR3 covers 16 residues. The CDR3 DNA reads TGTGCCAGCAGCTTAGATCTACTTCGGGGGGCCTATGGCTACACCTTC. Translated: CASSLDLLRGAYGYTF.

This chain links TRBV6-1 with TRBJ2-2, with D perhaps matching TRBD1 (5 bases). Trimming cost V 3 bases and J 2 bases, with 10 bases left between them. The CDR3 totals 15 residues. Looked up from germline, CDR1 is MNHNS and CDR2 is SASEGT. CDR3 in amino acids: CASSEQGRNTGELFF. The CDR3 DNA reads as TGTGCCAGCAGTGAGCAGGGCCGTAACACCGGGGAGCTGTTTTTT.

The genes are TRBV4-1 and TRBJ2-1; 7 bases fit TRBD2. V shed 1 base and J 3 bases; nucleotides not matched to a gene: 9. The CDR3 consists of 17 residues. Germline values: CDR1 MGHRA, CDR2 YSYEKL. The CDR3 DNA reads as TGCGCCAGCAGCCAAGGGGGCCCGGCGGGGGTCTACAATGAGCAGTTCTTC. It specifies CASSQGGPAGVYNEQFF.

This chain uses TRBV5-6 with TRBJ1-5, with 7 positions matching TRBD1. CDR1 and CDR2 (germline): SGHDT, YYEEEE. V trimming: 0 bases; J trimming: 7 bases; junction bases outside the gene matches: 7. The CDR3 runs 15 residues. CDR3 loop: CASSLALTGAQPQHF. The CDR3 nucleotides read TGTGCCAGCAGCTTGGCCCTTACAGGGGCACAGCCCCAGCATTTT.

The CDR3 coding sequence is TGCGCCAGCAGCGAGCAGACAGGGACCTACGAGCAGTACTTC. It specifies CASSEQTGTYEQYF. V usage is TRBV5-1 and J usage is TRBJ2-7; TRBD1 matches 7 bases. This CDR3 region has 14 residues. With V trimmed by 4 bases and J by 2 bases, 6 bases remained unmatched. Germline-derived CDR1 and CDR2 are SGHRS and YFSETQ.

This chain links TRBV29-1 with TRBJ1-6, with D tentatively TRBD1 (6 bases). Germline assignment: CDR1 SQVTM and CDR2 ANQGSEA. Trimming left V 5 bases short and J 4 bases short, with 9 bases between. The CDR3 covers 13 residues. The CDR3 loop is CSVRTEYNSPLHF. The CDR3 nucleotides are TGCAGCGTTAGGACAGAGTATAATTCACCCCTCCACTTT.

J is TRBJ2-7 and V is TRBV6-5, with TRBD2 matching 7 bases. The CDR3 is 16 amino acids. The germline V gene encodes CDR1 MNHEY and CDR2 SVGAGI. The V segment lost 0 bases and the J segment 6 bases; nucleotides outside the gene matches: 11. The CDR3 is CASSYSSASRGGEQYF. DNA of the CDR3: TGTGCCAGCAGTTACTCGTCAGCGAGTCGCGGGGGCGAGCAGTACTTC.

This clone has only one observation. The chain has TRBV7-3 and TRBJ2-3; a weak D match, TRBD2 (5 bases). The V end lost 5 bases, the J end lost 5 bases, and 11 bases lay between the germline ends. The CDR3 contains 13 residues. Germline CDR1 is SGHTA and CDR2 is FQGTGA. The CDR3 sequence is CASSRIEGDTQYF. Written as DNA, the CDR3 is TGTGCCAGCAGCAGGATCGAGGGAGATACGCAGTATTTT. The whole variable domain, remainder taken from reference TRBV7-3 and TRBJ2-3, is GAGVSQTPSNKVTEKGKYVELRCDPISGHTALYWYRQSLGQGPEFLIYFQGTGAADDSGLPNDRFFAVRPEGSVSTLKIQRTERGDSAVYLCASSRIEGDTQYFGPGTRLTVL.

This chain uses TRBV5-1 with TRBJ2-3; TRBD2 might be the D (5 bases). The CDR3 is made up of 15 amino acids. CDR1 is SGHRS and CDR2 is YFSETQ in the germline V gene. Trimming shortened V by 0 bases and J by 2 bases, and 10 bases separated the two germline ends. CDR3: CASSLGPGITDTQYF. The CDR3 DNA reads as TGCGCCAGCAGCTTGGGACCGGGAATCACAGATACGCAGTATTTT. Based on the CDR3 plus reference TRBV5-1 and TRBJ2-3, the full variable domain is KAGVTQTPRYLIKTRGQQVTLSCSPISGHRSVSWYQQTPGQGLQFLFEYFSETQRNKGNFPGRFSGRQFSNSRSEMNVSTLELGDSALYLCASSLGPGITDTQYFGPGTRLTVL.

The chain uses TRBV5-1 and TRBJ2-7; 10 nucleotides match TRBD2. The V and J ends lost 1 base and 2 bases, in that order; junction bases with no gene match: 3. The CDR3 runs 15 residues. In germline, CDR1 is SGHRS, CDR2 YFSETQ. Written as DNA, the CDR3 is TGCGCCAGCAGCTTGTCGCTAGCGGGGGCCTACGAGCAGTACTTC. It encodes CASSLSLAGAYEQYF.

The CDR3 DNA reads TGCGCCAGCAGCTTGACTGGACAACCCTATGGCTACACCTTC. This gives the protein CASSLTGQPYGYTF. The chain uses TRBV5-1 and TRBJ1-2; perhaps TRBD1 as D (5 bases). V was pared by 1 base and J by 4 bases, with 11 bases between. Germline CDR1 reads SGHRS; CDR2 reads YFSETQ. This CDR3 region has 14 residues. Full variable domain (remainder filled in from reference TRBV5-1 and TRBJ1-2): KAGVTQTPRYLIKTRGQQVTLSCSPISGHRSVSWYQQTPGQGLQFLFEYFSETQRNKGNFPGRFSGRQFSNSRSEMNVSTLELGDSALYLCASSLTGQPYGYTFGSGTRLTVV.

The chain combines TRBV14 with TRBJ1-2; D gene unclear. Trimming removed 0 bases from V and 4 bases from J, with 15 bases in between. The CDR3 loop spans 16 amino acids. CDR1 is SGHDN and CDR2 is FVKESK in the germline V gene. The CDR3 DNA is TGTGCCAGCAGCCAAGATAACAGAGTACCACCCTATGGCTACACCTTC. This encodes CASSQDNRVPPYGYTF.

Written as DNA, the CDR3 is TGTGCCAGCCACGCAGGGGGAATCGATCAGCCCCAGCATTTT. Amino acid sequence: CASHAGGIDQPQHF. The chain carries TRBV10-3 and TRBJ1-5; 7 bases line up with TRBD1. This CDR3 spans 14 amino acids. The J segment lost 5 bases and the V segment lost 10 bases, leaving 11 bases of the junction unmatched. Germline values: CDR1 ENHRY, CDR2 SYGVKD.